The present TCR beta chain was sequenced within a study of shared clonotypes between healthy human individuals. The study's findings and limits: Naive subsets tended to show greater estimated richness than memory subsets. Non-shared clonotypes had lower generation probabilities than clonotypes shared by all four sorted-subset donors.

Each sorted subset replicate got 200 ng genomic DNA, tens of thousands of genomes. Clones were sequenced by immunoSEQ multiplex PCR, and TCRdb holds only the in-frame ones, with some missing. Among roughly 1,000,000 clones listed, more than 75% were seen once. This clone was recorded once. What it binds is not known. The sample has other DNA sequences that encode this CDR3 too. Input material: memory CD4+ T cells from PBMCs. Subset in this sample: CD45RA-negative fraction. This clonotype originated in a man aged 18 to 29 in good health. Some clones in this sample may be carry-over from other donors' samples.

The CDR3 reads CASSVLGNEQFF. Here the CDR3 DNA reads TGCGCCAGCAGTGTCCTTGGGAATGAGCAGTTCTTC. This rearrangement joins TRBV5-1 to TRBJ2-1; no reliable D call. V was pared by 5 bases and J by 7 bases, with 10 bases between. CDR3 length: 12 amino acids. Germline V gene data show CDR1 as SGHRS and CDR2 as YFSETQ.